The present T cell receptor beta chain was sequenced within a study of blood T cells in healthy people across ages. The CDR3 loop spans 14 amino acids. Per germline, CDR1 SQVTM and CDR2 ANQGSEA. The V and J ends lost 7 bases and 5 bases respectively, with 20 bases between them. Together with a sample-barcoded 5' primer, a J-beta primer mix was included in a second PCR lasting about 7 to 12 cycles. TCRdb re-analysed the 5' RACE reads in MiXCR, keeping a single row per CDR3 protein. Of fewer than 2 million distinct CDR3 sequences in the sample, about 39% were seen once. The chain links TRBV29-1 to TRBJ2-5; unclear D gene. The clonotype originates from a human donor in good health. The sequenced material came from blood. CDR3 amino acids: CSADDWATRETQYF. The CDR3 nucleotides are TGCAGCGCCGACGACTGGGCGACTCGGGAGACCCAGTACTTC.